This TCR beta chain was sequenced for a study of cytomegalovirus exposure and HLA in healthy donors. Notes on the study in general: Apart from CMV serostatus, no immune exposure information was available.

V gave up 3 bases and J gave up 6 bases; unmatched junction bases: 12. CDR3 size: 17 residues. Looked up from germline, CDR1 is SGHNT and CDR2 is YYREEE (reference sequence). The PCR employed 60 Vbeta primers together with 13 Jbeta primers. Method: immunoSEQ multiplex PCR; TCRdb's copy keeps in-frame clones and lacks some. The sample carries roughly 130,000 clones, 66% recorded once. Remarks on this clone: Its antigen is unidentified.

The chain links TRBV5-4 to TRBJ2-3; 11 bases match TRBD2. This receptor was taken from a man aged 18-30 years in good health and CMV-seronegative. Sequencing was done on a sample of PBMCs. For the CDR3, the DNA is TGTGCCAGCAGCTCCGCTCTACTAGCGGGAGTAGGGGATACGCAGTATTTT. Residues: CASSSALLAGVGDTQYF.